Sequencing of this TCR beta chain was carried out in a study of T-cell memory formation after mild COVID-19. This clonotype was counted at least ten times. Its matching antigen is unknown. MiXCR, run by TCRdb on the 5' RACE reads, gives a single entry per CDR3 protein. The sample consists of about 29,000 distinct CDR3 sequences, around 12% of them appearing once. Findings and caveats of the study: Memory sampled before infection contained some responding clones, suggesting cross-reactive memory joined.

The TCR comes from an adult woman who had mild COVID-19 (a few samples of this study predate the infection). Cell type and time point are not known. Sequencing was performed on PBMCs or a T cell subset sorted from them (not recorded which).

This chain's CDR3 is CASSLARSPSYEQYF. The CDR3 nucleotides read TGTGCCAGCAGCTTGGCCCGGAGCCCCTCCTACGAGCAGTACTTC. V gene TRBV5-8 combines with J gene TRBJ2-7; unclear D gene. CDR1 and CDR2 from the germline V gene are SGHTS and YDEGEE. The CDR3 is 15 amino acids. V was cut by 0 bases and J by 0 bases, with 10 bases left in between.